There are many counts of the clone carrying this T cell receptor (beta chain). As yet, its antigen is unknown. This record belongs to a study of neurological immune-mediated disorders. Study context: Relapsing-remitting patients made up about 90% of the 34 multiple sclerosis patients, and secondary progressive patients made up 3.

TCRdb processed the 5' RACE reads anew with MiXCR; each CDR3 protein has one entry. The sample has approximately 68,000 distinct CDR3 sequences, roughly 4.9% seen once. Broader study findings: The multiple sclerosis repertoire cluster had no clinical or MRI correlate. It was the repertoires of 18 of 34 multiple sclerosis patients that phylogenetic grouping placed in one related-CDR3 cluster, which is a possible signature. Private repertoires in all groups were suggested, as expanded clones shared no CDR3 amino acid sequences across subjects.

Germline CDR1 is MNHNY and CDR2 is SVGAGI (reference sequence). The CDR3 is 13 amino acids. Trimming took off 0 bases at V and 1 base at J, with 3 bases between the two ends. The chain carries TRBV6-6 and TRBJ2-5; D gene ambiguous. The material sequenced was PBMCs. This clonotype was sampled from a woman aged 70-85 years with multiple sclerosis. The CDR3 here is CASSYSLQETQYF. CDR3 bases: TGTGCCAGCAGTTACTCGCTCCAAGAGACCCAGTACTTC.